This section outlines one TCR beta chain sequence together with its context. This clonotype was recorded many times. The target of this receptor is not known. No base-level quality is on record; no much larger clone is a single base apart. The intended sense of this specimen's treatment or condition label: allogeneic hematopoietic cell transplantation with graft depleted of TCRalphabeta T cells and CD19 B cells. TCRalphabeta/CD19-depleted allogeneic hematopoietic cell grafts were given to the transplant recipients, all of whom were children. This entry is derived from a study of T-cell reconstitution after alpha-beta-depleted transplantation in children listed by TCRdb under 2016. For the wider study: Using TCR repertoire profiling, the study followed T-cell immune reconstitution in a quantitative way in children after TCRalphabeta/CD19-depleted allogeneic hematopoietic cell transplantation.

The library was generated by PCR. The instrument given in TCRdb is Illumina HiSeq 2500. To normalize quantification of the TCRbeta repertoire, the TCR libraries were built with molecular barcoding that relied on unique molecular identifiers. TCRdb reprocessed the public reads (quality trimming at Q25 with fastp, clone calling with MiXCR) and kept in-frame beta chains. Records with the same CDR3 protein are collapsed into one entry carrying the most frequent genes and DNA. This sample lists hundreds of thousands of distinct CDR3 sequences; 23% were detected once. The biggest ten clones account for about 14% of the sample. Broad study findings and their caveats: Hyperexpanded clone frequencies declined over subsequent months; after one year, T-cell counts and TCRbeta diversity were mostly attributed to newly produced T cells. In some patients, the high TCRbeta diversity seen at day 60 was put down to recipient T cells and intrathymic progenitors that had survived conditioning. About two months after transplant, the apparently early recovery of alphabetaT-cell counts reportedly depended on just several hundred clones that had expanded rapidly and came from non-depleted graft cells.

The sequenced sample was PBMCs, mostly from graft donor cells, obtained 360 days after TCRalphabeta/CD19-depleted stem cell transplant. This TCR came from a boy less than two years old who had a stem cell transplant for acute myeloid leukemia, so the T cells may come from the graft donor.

Here the CDR3 is given as CSVGPGTEVEAFF. The DNA sequence reads TGCAGCGTGGGACCTGGGACAGAAGTTGAAGCTTTCTTT. Recombination joined TRBV29-1 with TRBJ1-1; the junction holds 7 bases that match TRBD1. The germline V gene sets CDR1 to SQVTM and CDR2 to ANQGSEA. The V end gives up 6 bases and the J end 7 bases, leaving 11 bases in the junction not matched to a gene. The CDR3 holds 13 amino acids from the cysteine to the phenylalanine. Just the 39-base CDR3 DNA is kept, in frame starting at base 1. Supplemented by the reference TRBV29-1 and TRBJ1-1 proteins around the CDR3, the complete variable domain is SAVISQKPSRDICQRGTSLTIQCQVDSQVTMMFWYRQQPGQSLTLIATANQGSEATYESGFVIDKFPISRPNLTFSTLTVSNMSPEDSSIYLCSVGPGTEVEAFFGQGTRLTVV.